Shown below are 22 T cell receptor beta chains from a single sample sequenced in a study of CD8 T cells in Susac syndrome. Reverse transcription of roughly 0.5 to 1 ug RNA was performed with random hexamers. TCRdb reanalysed the immunoSEQ multiplex PCR reads using MiXCR and keeps one entry per CDR3 protein. This table holds under 150,000 distinct CDR3 sequences, around 94% found once. Sequences were obtained from CD4+ T cells from PBMCs. These receptors were collected from a human donor with multiple sclerosis.

This chain joins TRBV6-2 or TRBV6-3 and TRBJ1-1; possible D gene TRBD1, 6 bases. The CDR3 sequence is 11 residues long. V was cut by 7 bases and J by 6 bases, with 9 bases left in between. Germline V gene sequence: CDR1 MNHEY, CDR2 SVGEGT. The CDR3 region is CASTNRAEAFF. DNA for the CDR3: TGTGCCAGCACCAACAGGGCTGAAGCTTTCTTT.

The chain links TRBV19 to TRBJ1-5, with D hard to call. Deletions cut 5 bases from V and 4 bases from J, with 12 bases between. This CDR3 comprises 14 residues. In germline, CDR1 is LNHDA, CDR2 SQIVND (reference sequence). CDR3 residues: CASSVLGGNQPQHF. The CDR3 DNA follows: TGTGCCAGTAGTGTCCTAGGCGGTAATCAGCCCCAGCATTTT.

The chain links TRBV30 to TRBJ2-7, with D perhaps matching TRBD1 (7 bases). This CDR3 spans 13 amino acids. Germline V gene data show CDR1 as GTSNPN and CDR2 as SVGIG (reference sequence). V was clipped by 2 bases and J by 2 bases, with 10 bases between them. The CDR3 coding sequence is TGTGCCTGGAGTCGCAGGGGGGCCTACGAGCAGTACTTC. Residues: CAWSRRGAYEQYF.

The chain carries TRBV19 and TRBJ1-5; D unresolved. CDR3 length: 14 amino acids. Germline-derived CDR1 and CDR2 are LNHDA and SQIVND (reference sequence). Trimming left V 7 bases short and J 6 bases short, with 16 bases between. This CDR3 is CASTFWGHTQPQHF. CDR3 bases: TGTGCCAGTACCTTTTGGGGTCACACTCAGCCCCAGCATTTT.

The CDR3 nucleotides are TGTGCCAGCAGCCAAGATCGAGCCGGATTCCAAGAGACCCAGTACTTC. Amino acids: CASSQDRAGFQETQYF. The chain uses TRBV14 and TRBJ2-5; D is undetermined. The CDR3 is made up of 16 amino acids. V was pared by 0 bases and J by 1 base, with 12 bases between. From germline, CDR1 is SGHDN and CDR2 FVKESK.

The chain employs TRBV7-2 and TRBJ2-2, with 7 bases matching TRBD1. Germline assignment: CDR1 SGHTA and CDR2 FQGNSA. The CDR3 consists of 13 residues. The J segment lost 8 bases and the V segment lost 5 bases, leaving 5 bases of the junction unmatched. The CDR3 is CASSTGVGGELFF. For the CDR3, the DNA is TGTGCCAGCAGCACAGGGGTCGGAGGGGAGCTGTTTTTT.

The chain links TRBV7-9 to TRBJ1-2; perhaps TRBD1 as D (5 bases). Trimming removed 4 bases from V and 7 bases from J, with 13 bases in between. The CDR3 contains 13 residues. Germline values: CDR1 SEHNR, CDR2 FQNEAQ (reference sequence). The CDR3 region has the DNA TGTGCCAGCAGCTCCGGGACTTCTGTTGGCTACACCTTC. This encodes CASSSGTSVGYTF.

J is TRBJ1-2 and V is TRBV6-6; no clear D. The CDR3 runs 14 residues. Trimming shortened V by 5 bases and J by 7 bases, and 17 bases separated the two germline ends. The germline CDR1 and CDR2 sequences are MNHNY and SVGAGI (reference sequence). Here the CDR3 reads CASSHNTAIRGYTF. The CDR3 DNA is TGTGCCAGCAGTCACAACACGGCCATTCGTGGCTACACCTTC.

The chain has TRBV6-2 or TRBV6-3 and TRBJ1-1, with a possible D match to TRBD1 (5 bases). Trimming pared 8 bases from V and 3 bases from J, leaving 19 bases between. Germline assignment: CDR1 MNHEY and CDR2 SVGEGT. The CDR3 extends over 15 amino acids. CDR3 protein: CASLRDHTMHTEAFF. Written as DNA, the CDR3 is TGTGCCAGCTTGAGGGACCACACAATGCACACTGAAGCTTTCTTT.

This clonotype occurred once. The V call is TRBV29-1, the J call TRBJ2-1; D not certain. This CDR3 contains 14 residues. Looked up from germline, CDR1 is SQVTM and CDR2 is ANQGSEA. Trimming stripped 5 bases from V and 3 bases from J, with 14 bases between. CDR3 in DNA: TGCAGCGTTTACTTGAGTCACAGCTACAATGAGCAGTTCTTC. It yields the protein CSVYLSHSYNEQFF.

The CDR3 here is CASSLGGSDYEQYF. CDR3 in DNA: TGCGCCAGCAGCTTGGGCGGGAGTGATTATGAGCAGTACTTC. The rearrangement uses TRBV5-1 and TRBJ2-7; 7 bases are shared with TRBD2. CDR1 is SGHRS, CDR2 YFSETQ, per germline. Trimming removed 0 bases from V and 7 bases from J; junction bases left unmatched: 7. The length of the CDR3 is 14 residues.

The chain combines TRBV6-5 with TRBJ1-1; 9 positions match TRBD1. Unmatched junction bases numbered 4, after V lost 4 bases and J lost 4 bases. This CDR3 contains 14 residues. Germline V gene data show CDR1 as MNHEY and CDR2 as SVGAGI. The CDR3 region is CASSSLQGATEAFF. The DNA for the CDR3 is TGTGCCAGCAGTTCCTTACAGGGGGCCACTGAAGCTTTCTTT.

The chain combines TRBV5-1 with TRBJ2-5; D is perhaps TRBD1 (6 bases). V lost 1 base and J lost 5, with 15 bases in between. Germline CDR1 and CDR2: SGHRS and YFSETQ. This CDR3 comprises 15 residues. This CDR3 reads CASSLNGQSGETQYF. In DNA form, the CDR3 reads TGCGCCAGCAGCTTGAATGGACAGTCGGGGGAGACCCAGTACTTC.

The rearrangement uses TRBV2 and TRBJ2-2; D possibly corresponds to TRBD1 (6 bases). The germline CDR1 and CDR2 sequences are SNHLY and FYNNEI. The CDR3 totals 13 residues. Trimming left V 4 bases short and J 5 bases short, with 8 bases between. The CDR3: CASSVQGTGELFF. In DNA form, the CDR3 reads TGTGCCAGCAGTGTACAGGGAACCGGGGAGCTGTTTTTT.

The sample holds one count of this clonotype. This sequence joins TRBV7-9 and TRBJ2-3; 10 nucleotides line up with TRBD2. Germline trimming cut 11 bases from V and 1 base from J; bases unmatched to any gene: 3. The CDR3 totals 13 residues. Germline assignment: CDR1 SEHNR and CDR2 FQNEAQ (reference sequence). As DNA, the CDR3 is TGTGCCGGCGGACTAGCGGGCACAGATACGCAGTATTTT. Translation: CAGGLAGTDTQYF.

The rearrangement links TRBV29-1 to TRBJ1-1, with no clear D. The CDR3 contains 10 residues. Trimming pared 5 bases from V and 5 bases from J, leaving 6 bases between. CDR1 and CDR2 from the germline V gene are SQVTM and ANQGSEA. The CDR3 is CSVIRTEAFF. CDR3 in DNA: TGCAGCGTTATCCGAACTGAAGCTTTCTTT.

The rearrangement uses TRBV18 and TRBJ1-1, with a possible D match to TRBD1 (5 bases). V lost 1 base and J 1 base, leaving 10 bases between the germline ends. The CDR3 is made up of 15 amino acids. Germline CDR1 reads KGHSH; CDR2 reads LQKENI. The CDR3 region is CASSPLQGTNTEAFF. The DNA for the CDR3 is TGTGCCAGCTCACCACTGCAGGGAACGAACACTGAAGCTTTCTTT. The full variable domain, rest sourced from reference TRBV18 and TRBJ1-1, is NAGVMQNPRHLVRRRGQEARLRCSPMKGHSHVYWYRQLPEEGLKFMVYLQKENIIDESGMPKERFSAEFPKEGPSILRIQQVVRGDSAAYFCASSPLQGTNTEAFFGQGTRLTVV.

The rearrangement joins TRBV4-1 to TRBJ1-1; 10 nucleotides match TRBD1. Germline V gene data show CDR1 as MGHRA and CDR2 as YSYEKL. This CDR3 is built from 19 residues. V dropped 2 bases and J dropped 1; count of bases not matched to a gene: 13. In nucleotides, the CDR3 is TGCGCCAGCAGCCAACCCCCGGGAATTTGGGACAGGGGGAACACTGAAGCTTTCTTT. The encoded protein is CASSQPPGIWDRGNTEAFF.

The chain employs TRBV5-4 and TRBJ2-7; 12 nucleotides align to TRBD1. This CDR3 contains 16 residues. CDR1 SGHNT and CDR2 YYREEE come from the germline V gene (reference sequence). The V and J ends lost 4 bases and 6 bases, in that order; junction bases with no gene match: 11. CDR3 in DNA: TGTGCCAGCAGCCCGGGGGGGACAGGGGGCCTCCGCGAGCAGTACTTC. Translated, it gives CASSPGGTGGLREQYF.

This rearrangement joins TRBV5-1 to TRBJ1-5; perhaps TRBD1 as D (6 bases). Germline lookup yields CDR1 SGHRS and CDR2 YFSETQ. This CDR3 spans 14 amino acids. The V end was cut by 1 base, the J end by 7 bases, with 12 bases between. Here the CDR3 reads CASSLKQGSQPQHF. CDR3 sequence (DNA): TGCGCCAGCAGCTTGAAACAGGGATCCCAGCCCCAGCATTTT.

The chain employs TRBV5-1 and TRBJ2-5; D may be TRBD1 or TRBD2 (5 bases each). The CDR3 runs to 16 residues. The V and J ends lost 3 bases and 5 bases respectively, with 20 bases between them. CDR1 is SGHRS, CDR2 YFSETQ, per germline. Here the CDR3 DNA reads TGCGCCAGCAGCTCGGATACGGGACCGCTAGGCGAGACCCAGTACTTC. It specifies CASSSDTGPLGETQYF.

V is TRBV5-4 and J is TRBJ2-6; D unresolved. V gave up 4 bases and J gave up 6 bases, with 11 bases separating them. CDR3 length: 14 residues. In germline, CDR1 is SGHNT, CDR2 YYREEE (reference sequence). CDR3 in amino acids: CASSRSSLANVLTF. The CDR3 DNA is TGTGCCAGCAGCAGGAGCTCTTTGGCCAACGTCCTGACTTTC.